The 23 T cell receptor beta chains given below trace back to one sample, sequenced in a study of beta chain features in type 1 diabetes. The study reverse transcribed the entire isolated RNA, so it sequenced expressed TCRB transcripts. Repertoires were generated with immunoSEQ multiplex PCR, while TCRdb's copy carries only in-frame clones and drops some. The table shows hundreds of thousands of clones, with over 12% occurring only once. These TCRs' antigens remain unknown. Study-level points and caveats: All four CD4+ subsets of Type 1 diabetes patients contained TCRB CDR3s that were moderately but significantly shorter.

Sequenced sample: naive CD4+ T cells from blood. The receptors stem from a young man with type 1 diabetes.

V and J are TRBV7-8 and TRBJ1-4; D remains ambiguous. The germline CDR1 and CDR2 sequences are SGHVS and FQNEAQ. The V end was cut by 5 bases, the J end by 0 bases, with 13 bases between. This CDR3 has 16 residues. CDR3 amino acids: CASSSQRVATNEKLFF. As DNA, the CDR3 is TGTGCCAGCAGCAGTCAAAGGGTTGCAACTAATGAAAAACTGTTTTTT.

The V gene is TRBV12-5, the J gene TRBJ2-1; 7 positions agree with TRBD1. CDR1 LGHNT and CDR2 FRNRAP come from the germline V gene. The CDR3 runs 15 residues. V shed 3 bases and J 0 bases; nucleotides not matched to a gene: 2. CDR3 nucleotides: TGTGCTAGTGGTTTAGGACAGGTCTCCTACAATGAGCAGTTCTTC. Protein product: CASGLGQVSYNEQFF. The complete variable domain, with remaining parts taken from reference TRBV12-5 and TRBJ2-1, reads DARVTQTPRHKVTEMGQEVTMRCQPILGHNTVFWYRQTMMQGLELLAYFRNRAPLDDSGMPKDRFSAEMPDATLATLKIQPSEPRDSAVYFCASGLGQVSYNEQFFGPGTRLTVL.

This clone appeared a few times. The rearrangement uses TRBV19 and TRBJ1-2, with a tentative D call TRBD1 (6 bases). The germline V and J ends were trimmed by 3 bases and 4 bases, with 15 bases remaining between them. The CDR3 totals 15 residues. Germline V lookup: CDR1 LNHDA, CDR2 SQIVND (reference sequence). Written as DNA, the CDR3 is TGTGCCAGTAGTATGGAGGGACGAGGGGGCTATGGCTACACCTTC. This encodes CASSMEGRGGYGYTF.

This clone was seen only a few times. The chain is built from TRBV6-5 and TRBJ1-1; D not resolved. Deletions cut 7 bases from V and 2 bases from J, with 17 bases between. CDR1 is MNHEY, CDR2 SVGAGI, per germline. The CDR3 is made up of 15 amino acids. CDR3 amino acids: CASTPLSGGNTEAFF. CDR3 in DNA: TGTGCCAGCACGCCACTTTCGGGTGGAAACACTGAAGCTTTCTTT.

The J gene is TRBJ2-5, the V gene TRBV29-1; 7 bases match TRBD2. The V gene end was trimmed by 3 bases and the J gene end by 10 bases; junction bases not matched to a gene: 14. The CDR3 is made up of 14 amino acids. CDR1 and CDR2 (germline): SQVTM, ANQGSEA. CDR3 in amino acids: CSVDQGGVLGIQYF. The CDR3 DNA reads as TGCAGCGTTGATCAGGGAGGGGTATTGGGGATCCAGTACTTC.

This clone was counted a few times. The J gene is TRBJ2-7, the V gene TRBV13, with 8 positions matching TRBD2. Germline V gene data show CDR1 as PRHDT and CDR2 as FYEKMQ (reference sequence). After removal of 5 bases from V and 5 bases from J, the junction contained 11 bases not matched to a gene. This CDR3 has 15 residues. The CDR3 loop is CASSPPGGRMNEQYF. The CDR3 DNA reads TGTGCCAGCAGCCCCCCAGGCGGGAGGATGAACGAGCAGTACTTC.

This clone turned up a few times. The DNA of the CDR3 is TGTGCCAGCAGCCCAGATCTAGGGTTCTATGGCTACACCTTC. It encodes CASSPDLGFYGYTF. The V call is TRBV7-2, the J call TRBJ1-2; D is ambiguous. Germline-derived CDR1 and CDR2 are SGHTA and FQGNSA. V lost 5 bases, J lost 4 bases, and 14 bases lay in between. The CDR3 runs to 14 residues. Full variable domain (remainder filled in from reference TRBV7-2 and TRBJ1-2): GAGVSQSPSNKVTEKGKDVELRCDPISGHTALYWYRQSLGQGLEFLIYFQGNSAPDKSGLPSDRFSAERTGGSVSTLTIQRTQQEDSAVYLCASSPDLGFYGYTFGSGTRLTVV.

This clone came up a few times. CDR3 DNA: TGTGCCAGCAGTCGCAACGAGCAGTACTTC. This translates into CASSRNEQYF. The chain recombines TRBV6-1 with TRBJ2-7; no definite D call. Trimming left V 5 bases short and J 5 bases short, with 4 bases between. This CDR3 comprises 10 residues. In germline, CDR1 is MNHNS, CDR2 SASEGT.

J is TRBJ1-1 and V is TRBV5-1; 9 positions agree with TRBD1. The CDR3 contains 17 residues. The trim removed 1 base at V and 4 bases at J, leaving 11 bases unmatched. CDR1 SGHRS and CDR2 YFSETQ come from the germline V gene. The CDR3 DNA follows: TGCGCCAGCAGCTTGTCGACAGGGGGTAAGGTCGGCACTGAAGCTTTCTTT. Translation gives CASSLSTGGKVGTEAFF.

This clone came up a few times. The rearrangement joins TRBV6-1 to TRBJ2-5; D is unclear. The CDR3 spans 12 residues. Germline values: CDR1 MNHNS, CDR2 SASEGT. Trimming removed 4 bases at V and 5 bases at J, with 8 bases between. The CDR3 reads CASSGLKETQYF. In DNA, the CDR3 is TGTGCCAGCAGTGGGTTGAAGGAGACCCAGTACTTC.

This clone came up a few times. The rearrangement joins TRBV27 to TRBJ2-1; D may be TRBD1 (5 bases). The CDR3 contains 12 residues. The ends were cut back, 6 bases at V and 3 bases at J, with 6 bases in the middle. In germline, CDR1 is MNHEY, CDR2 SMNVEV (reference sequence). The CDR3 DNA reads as TGTGCCAGCAGAGGGGACTACAATGAGCAGTTCTTC. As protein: CASRGDYNEQFF.

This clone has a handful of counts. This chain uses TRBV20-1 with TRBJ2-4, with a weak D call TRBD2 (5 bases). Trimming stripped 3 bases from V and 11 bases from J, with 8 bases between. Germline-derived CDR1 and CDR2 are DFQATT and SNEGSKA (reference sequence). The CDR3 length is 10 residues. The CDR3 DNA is TGCAGTGCTAGCCTAGCTGTTCAGTACTTC. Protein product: CSASLAVQYF.

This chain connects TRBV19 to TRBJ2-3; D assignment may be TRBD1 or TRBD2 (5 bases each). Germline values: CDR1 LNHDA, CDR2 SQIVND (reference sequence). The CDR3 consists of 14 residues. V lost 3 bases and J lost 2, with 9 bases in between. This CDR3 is CASSILGTTDTQYF. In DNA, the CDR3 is TGTGCCAGTAGTATTCTGGGGACCACAGATACGCAGTATTTT.

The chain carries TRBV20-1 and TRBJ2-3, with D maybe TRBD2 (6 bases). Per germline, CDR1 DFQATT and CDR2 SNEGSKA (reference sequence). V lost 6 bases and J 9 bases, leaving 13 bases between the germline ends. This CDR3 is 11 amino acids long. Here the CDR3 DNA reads TGCAGTGCGAGCGGGCAGGCGACGCAGTATTTT. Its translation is CSASGQATQYF.

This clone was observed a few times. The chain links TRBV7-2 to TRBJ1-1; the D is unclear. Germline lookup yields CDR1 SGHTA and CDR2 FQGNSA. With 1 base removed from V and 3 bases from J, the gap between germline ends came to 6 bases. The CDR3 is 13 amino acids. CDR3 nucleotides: TGTGCCAGCAGCTTAGTACAGTACACTGAAGCTTTCTTT. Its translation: CASSLVQYTEAFF.

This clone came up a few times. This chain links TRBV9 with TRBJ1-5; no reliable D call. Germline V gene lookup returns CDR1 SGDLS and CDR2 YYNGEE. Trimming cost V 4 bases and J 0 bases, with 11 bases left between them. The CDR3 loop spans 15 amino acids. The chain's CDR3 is CASSPGRDSNQPQHF. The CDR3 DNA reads TGTGCCAGCAGCCCCGGGAGAGATAGCAATCAGCCCCAGCATTTT.

CDR3 region: CASSSFIGPYEQYF. The CDR3 bases are TGTGCCAGCAGCTCCTTCATCGGCCCCTACGAGCAGTACTTC. The rearrangement joins TRBV7-9 to TRBJ2-7; D gene ambiguous. The germline CDR1 and CDR2 sequences are SEHNR and FQNEAQ (reference sequence). The CDR3 runs 14 residues. The V end was cut by 4 bases, the J end by 2 bases, with 12 bases between.

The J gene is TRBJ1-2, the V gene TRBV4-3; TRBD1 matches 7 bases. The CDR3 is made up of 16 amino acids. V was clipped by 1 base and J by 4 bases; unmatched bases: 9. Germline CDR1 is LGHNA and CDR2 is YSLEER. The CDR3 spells CASSQGRRDSFYGYTF. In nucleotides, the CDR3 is TGCGCCAGCAGCCAAGGCAGGCGGGACAGCTTCTATGGCTACACCTTC.

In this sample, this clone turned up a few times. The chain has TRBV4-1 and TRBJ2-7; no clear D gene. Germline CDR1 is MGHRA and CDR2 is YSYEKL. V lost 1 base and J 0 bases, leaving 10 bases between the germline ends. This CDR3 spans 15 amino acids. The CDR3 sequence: CASSQGGFNSYEQYF. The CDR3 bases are TGCGCCAGCAGCCAAGGAGGATTCAACTCCTACGAGCAGTACTTC.

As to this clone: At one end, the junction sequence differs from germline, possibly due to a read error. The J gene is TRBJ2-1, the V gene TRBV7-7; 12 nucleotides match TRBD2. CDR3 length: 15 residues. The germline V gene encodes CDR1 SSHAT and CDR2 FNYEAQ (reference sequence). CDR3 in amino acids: CASSPTSGGSGEQFF. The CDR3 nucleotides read TGTGCTAGCAGCCCCACTAGCGGGGGGTCTGGTGAGCAGTTCTTC.

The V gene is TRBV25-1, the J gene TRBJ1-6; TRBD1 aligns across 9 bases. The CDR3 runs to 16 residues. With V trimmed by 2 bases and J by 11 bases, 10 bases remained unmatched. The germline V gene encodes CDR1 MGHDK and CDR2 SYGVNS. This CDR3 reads CASSEPTQGAYPPLHF. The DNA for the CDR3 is TGTGCCAGCAGTGAACCTACACAGGGGGCATATCCACCCCTCCACTTT.

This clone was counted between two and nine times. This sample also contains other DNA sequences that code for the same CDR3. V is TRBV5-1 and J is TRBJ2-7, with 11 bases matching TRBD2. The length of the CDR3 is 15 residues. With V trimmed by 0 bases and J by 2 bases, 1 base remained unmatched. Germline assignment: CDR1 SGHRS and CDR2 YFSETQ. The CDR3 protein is CASSLGLAGPYEQYF. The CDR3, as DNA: TGCGCCAGCAGCTTGGGACTAGCGGGGCCCTACGAGCAGTACTTC.

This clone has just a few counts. CDR3 coding DNA: TGTGCCAGCAGCCCAGCGGGCCCAGCTGGAAACACCATATATTTT. As protein: CASSPAGPAGNTIYF. This sequence joins TRBV11-2 and TRBJ1-3; unclear D gene. The CDR3 extends over 15 amino acids. The V end lost 5 bases, the J end lost 2 bases, and 13 bases lay between the germline ends. Looked up from germline, CDR1 is SGHAT and CDR2 is FQNNGV.